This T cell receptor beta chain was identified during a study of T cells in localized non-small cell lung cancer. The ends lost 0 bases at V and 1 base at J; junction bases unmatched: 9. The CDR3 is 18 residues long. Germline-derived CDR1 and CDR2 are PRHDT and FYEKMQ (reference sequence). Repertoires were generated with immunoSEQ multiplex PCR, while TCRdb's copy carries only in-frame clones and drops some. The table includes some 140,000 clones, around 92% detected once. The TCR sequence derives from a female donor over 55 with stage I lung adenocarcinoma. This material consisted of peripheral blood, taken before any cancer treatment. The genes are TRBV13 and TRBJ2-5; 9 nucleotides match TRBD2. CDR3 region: CASSLGTSGAVGQETQYF. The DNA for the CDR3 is TGTGCCAGCAGCTTAGGGACTAGCGGCGCCGTGGGCCAAGAGACCCAGTACTTC.